The present entry profiles one T cell receptor beta chain with its context. Its target antigen remains unknown. Base-call qualities are not available, and no considerably larger clone is one nucleotide away. CDR1 and CDR2 (SGHRS, YFSETQ) derive from the germline V gene. V is shortened by 4 bases, J by 1 base, and the region joining them spans 17 bases. Its CDR3 holds 16 amino acids, cysteine through phenylalanine. The kept DNA is CDR3 alone, 48 bases in frame from the first base. TCRbeta CDR3 regions were amplified from genomic DNA by means of the immunoSEQ Assay, a bias-controlled multiplex PCR. The original pipeline was this. The number of nucleated cells in each sample was estimated by amplification of reference gene primers within the assay. To quantify the absolute abundance of each unique TCRbeta CDR3 rearrangement, sequence reads were collapsed and filtered. Productive Simpson clonality was computed per sample as the square root of Simpson's diversity index over productive rearrangements. TCRdb took over this immuneACCESS table, retaining in-frame rearrangements with V and J assigned. Such tables are incomplete; in checked studies, under half of the missing clones stem from an unresolved V gene, and the remainder is unexplained. That table furnishes V, J and clone size, whereas the DNA furnished D and trimming. Counted in this sample were under 300,000 clones; roughly 89% of them appeared once. Jointly, the top ten make up about 3% of the sample.

This entry belongs to a study of blood T cell repertoires in COVID-19 (dated by TCRdb to between 2020 and 2021). Notes on the research overall: Samples from collaborators originated in the United States, Italy and Spain and spanned both the acute and convalescent phases of COVID-19. The material from the prospective study consisted of cDNA or gDNA derived from T cells, B-cell-depleted T cells, or PBMCs. Subjects who had been exposed to COVID-19, were actively infected with it, or had recovered from it provided the deeply sampled blood TCRbeta repertoires that made up the dataset. A freely available public database, intended as a resource for researchers studying the immune response to SARS-CoV-2, is where the repertoires were released. Samples were obtained from the ongoing ImmuneRACE study (first 160 participants) and from over 1,000 subjects provided by 6 global collaborators. The sample metadata nearly always contained a de-identified subject ID, COVID-19 status, age in years and sex. HLA class I and class II types, where available, came from metadata supplied by the sample provider rather than from assay-based typing.

Whole blood was collected in K2EDTA tubes by collaborating institutions according to the institutions' own protocols. For TCRbeta analysis, collaborators shipped samples as frozen whole blood, isolated PBMCs, or DNA extracted from either of those sample types. Results the study describes overall, beyond this receptor: How much clinical and demographic metadata was included differed by source and by participant, and the metadata was provided uncurated.

Rearrangement joined TRBV5-1 to TRBJ1-1; matching of 6 bases hints at TRBD1 as the D gene. The clonotype originates from a young woman with active or convalescent COVID-19. Sequenced input: peripheral blood. Here is the DNA: TGCGCCAGCAGCAGCCATACAGGGATCGGGAACACTGAAGCTTTCTTT. Its protein reads: CASSSHTGIGNTEAFF.